Listed below are T cell receptor beta chains from one sample, sequenced in a study of sequential checkpoint blockade in melanoma. Sequencing used immunoSEQ multiplex PCR; TCRdb keeps in-frame clones, though not all of them. The sample has about 6,100 clones, roughly 26% seen once. The starting material was tumor tissue (inferred from file names), obtained from a patient given nivolumab and ipilimumab in sequence. All receptors come from a human donor with melanoma. Both conserved end residues are part of each CDR3. A D gene is named only where the DNA matches it firmly. The listing skips clone size in some rows; elsewhere it reads once, few, many or a size class.

J	V	D	size	DNA	CDR3
TRBJ1-2	TRBV12-5	TRBD1	once	TGTGCTAGTGGTTTGGGGACAGGGGATCGGAGGGGCTACACCTTC	CASGLGTGDRRGYTF
TRBJ2-2	TRBV28	.	few	TGTGCCAGCAGGCAGGGCCTTCAGGCCGGGGAGCTGTTTTTT	CASRQGLQAGELFF
TRBJ2-7	TRBV19	TRBD1	.	TGTGCCAGTAGTAGCCTTGGGGGACAGGGCTACGAGCAGTACTTC	CASSSLGGQGYEQYF
TRBJ2-1	TRBV5-1	TRBD2	.	TGCGCCAGCAGCAACCCGGTCAGTAGCGGGAAGGCGGGGCAGTTCTTC	CASSNPVSSGKAGQFF
TRBJ2-7	TRBV6-8	.	.	TGTGCCAGCAGTTATACTATCGGGGCCTCCTACGAGCAGTACTTC	CASSYTIGASYEQYF
TRBJ2-7	TRBV5-1	TRBD1	.	TGCGCCAGCAGCTTGGGGACAGGGAATGGCGAGCAGTACTTC	CASSLGTGNGEQYF
TRBJ2-2	TRBV30	TRBD1	few	TGTGCCTGGAGGGACCCCGGCCCGAACAGGGGGCATGGCGGGGAGCTGTTTTTT	CAWRDPGPNRGHGGELFF
TRBJ2-7	TRBV10-3	.	.	TGTGCCATCAGTGAGGTCATAGGTGTCGGCGAGCAGTACTTC	CAISEVIGVGEQYF
TRBJ2-4	TRBV6-8	.	few	TGTGCCAGCAGTTACACCCTGACTAGTCCTTCGACGAACATTCAGTACTTC	CASSYTLTSPSTNIQYF
TRBJ1-4	TRBV6-8	.	medium-sized	TGTGCCAGCGGGAGGGTGGGGACTAATGAAAAACTGTTTTTT	CASGRVGTNEKLFF
TRBJ2-1	TRBV23-1	.	many	TGCGCCAGCCTCGCCCCCCGCCACAATGAGCAGTTCTTC	CASLAPRHNEQFF
TRBJ2-5	TRBV28	.	few	TGTGCCAGCAGTTTACCCCTGCCATCCCAAGAGACCCAGTACTTC	CASSLPLPSQETQYF
TRBJ2-3	TRBV9	TRBD1	few	TGTGCCAGCAGCGCCTTACAGGGGTCGGCAGATACGCAGTATTTT	CASSALQGSADTQYF
TRBJ1-5	TRBV30	.	.	TGTGCCTGGAGCGTCGTCGATGGGAATCAGCCCCAGCATTTT	CAWSVVDGNQPQHF
TRBJ2-1	TRBV6-8	TRBD2	hyperexpanded	TGTGCCAGCAGCCCGGGGACTAGCGGGAGGAATGAGCAGTTCTTC	CASSPGTSGRNEQFF
TRBJ2-5	TRBV7-2	.	few	TGTGCCAGCAGCTTAATTCAGGGCGAGACCCAGTACTTC	CASSLIQGETQYF
TRBJ2-1	TRBV6-8	.	.	TGTGCCAGCGGGGATCGACTCCCGGAAGAGCAGTTCTTC	CASGDRLPEEQFF
TRBJ2-7	TRBV13	.	many	TGTGCCAGCAGCTTAGAGGGGACGGAAGACTACGAGCAGTACTTC	CASSLEGTEDYEQYF
TRBJ2-7	TRBV25-1	.	few	TGTGCCACCAGCCAGACAATCTACGAGCAGTACTTC	CATSQTIYEQYF
TRBJ1-1	TRBV11-3	.	medium-sized	TGTGCCAGCAGTCTACAGGCACTCATGAACACTGAAGCTTTCTTT	CASSLQALMNTEAFF
TRBJ2-1	TRBV18	TRBD2	few	TGTGCCAGCTCGACTAGCGGGATATACAATGAGCAGTTCTTC	CASSTSGIYNEQFF
TRBJ1-5	TRBV6-8	.	.	TGTGCCATCAGCGGACAGATAGAGGAGCCCCAGCATTTT	CAISGQIEEPQHF
TRBJ2-1	TRBV29-1	.	.	TGCAGCGTTGAGGGGGGTGAGAAGGACTCCTACAATGAGCAGTTCTTC	CSVEGGEKDSYNEQFF
TRBJ1-3	TRBV11-3	.	many	TGTGCCAGCAGCCGTCTTCCGGGACAAGGAAACACCATATATTTT	CASSRLPGQGNTIYF
TRBJ2-7	TRBV25-1	TRBD2	.	TGTGCCAGCAGTGAAGGGAGGGGATACGAGCAGTACTTC	CASSEGRGYEQYF
TRBJ1-5	TRBV11-3	.	.	TGTGCCAGCAGCTTTGGGCAGATTAGCAATCAGCCCCAGCATTTT	CASSFGQISNQPQHF
TRBJ1-4	TRBV30	TRBD1	few	TGTGCCTGGAGTGACGGACAGGGCCGGAAAAAACTGTTTTTT	CAWSDGQGRKKLFF
TRBJ1-3	TRBV28	.	.	TGTGCCAGCAGTTTTTGGGGGCGCGACTCTGGAAACACCATATATTTT	CASSFWGRDSGNTIYF
TRBJ2-7	TRBV14	.	.	TGTGCCAGCAGCCAAGATGGGGGTCTGTTGGGCTACGAGCAGTACTTC	CASSQDGGLLGYEQYF
TRBJ2-1	TRBV11-3	TRBD2	many	TGTGCCAGCAGCTTACGGACTAGCGGCAATGAGCAGTTCTTC	CASSLRTSGNEQFF
TRBJ2-5	TRBV11-3	TRBD2	many	TGTGCCAGCAGCTTACAGCGCCCAGCGGGGGAGACCCAGTACTTC	CASSLQRPAGETQYF
TRBJ2-2	TRBV23-1	.	.	TGCGCCAGCACGCGGACAGATACCGGGGAGCTGTTTTTT	CASTRTDTGELFF
TRBJ1-4	TRBV11-3	.	many	TGTGCCAGCAGCCTTATGTCGGGGCATAGAGGAGAAAAACTGTTTTTT	CASSLMSGHRGEKLFF
TRBJ1-1	TRBV28	.	.	TGTGCCAGCAATCCCACGCTCGGGGGAGGAAACACTGAAGCTTTCTTT	CASNPTLGGGNTEAFF
TRBJ2-5	TRBV29-1	TRBD2	once	TGCAGCGTCCGAGGGACTAGCGGGAGGCCACAAGAGACCCAGTACTTC	CSVRGTSGRPQETQYF
TRBJ1-2	TRBV11-3	TRBD1	many	TGTGCCAGCAGCTTACGGCCCGGACAGGTTAACTATGGCTACACCTTC	CASSLRPGQVNYGYTF
TRBJ2-5	TRBV11-3	TRBD1	medium-sized	TGTGCCAGCAGCGCCGGGACAGGGGGTGGAAAGACCCAGTACTTC	CASSAGTGGGKTQYF
TRBJ1-1	TRBV11-3	.	.	TGTGCCAGCAGCCGGGACACCCCTTTGAACACTGAAGCTTTCTTT	CASSRDTPLNTEAFF
TRBJ2-1	TRBV18	.	.	TGTGCCAGCTCACCACCGGACCAGTCCATGCGGTTCTTC	CASSPPDQSMRFF
TRBJ1-2	TRBV19	.	few	TGTGCCAGTAGTATAGAGAACTATGGCTACACCTTC	CASSIENYGYTF
TRBJ1-2	TRBV11-3	TRBD1	few	TGTGCCAGCAGCTTGACAGGGGTGGGGTTTTATGGCTACACCTTC	CASSLTGVGFYGYTF
TRBJ1-2	TRBV25-1	.	.	TGTGCCAGCAGTGAAGGACAGCTCTATGGCTACACCTTC	CASSEGQLYGYTF
TRBJ1-1	TRBV7-1	.	.	TGTGCCAGCACCACCTTTGGGGCAGATGAAGCTTTCTTT	CASTTFGADEAFF
TRBJ1-1	TRBV28	.	medium-sized	TGTGCCAGCAGTTCACAGGGAACCGGGAACACTGAAGCTTTCTTT	CASSSQGTGNTEAFF
TRBJ2-3	TRBV18	.	.	TGTGCCAGCTCACCCTCCGGAGGTTCTAGCACAGATACGCAGTATTTT	CASSPSGGSSTDTQYF
TRBJ1-5	TRBV11-3	.	few	TGTGCCAGCAGCTTTATTCCAGATTATAGCAATCAGCCCCAGCATTTT	CASSFIPDYSNQPQHF
TRBJ2-3	TRBV7-4	TRBD2	many	TGTGCCAGCAGCGATAGCGGGAGTCGCACAGATACGCAGTATTTT	CASSDSGSRTDTQYF
TRBJ1-2	TRBV6-8	TRBD1	.	TGTGCCAGCAGTTCTGCCGGGACAGTCTTTAACTATGGCTACACCTTC	CASSSAGTVFNYGYTF
TRBJ2-3	TRBV11-3	.	many	TGTGCCAGCAGCTTATTGCCAGGGGGCACAGATACGCAGTATTTT	CASSLLPGGTDTQYF
TRBJ1-2	TRBV6-8	TRBD1	.	TGTGCCAGCAGTGGACGGGACAGGGGATATGGCTACACCTTC	CASSGRDRGYGYTF
TRBJ1-4	TRBV11-3	TRBD1	many	TGTGCCAGCAGCTCGACAGGGGGCGATGAAAAACTGTTTTTT	CASSSTGGDEKLFF
TRBJ2-7	TRBV15	.	.	TGTGCCACCAGCAGAGGGGTAGGGGGTGGAGAGCAGTACTTC	CATSRGVGGGEQYF
TRBJ2-5	TRBV6-8	TRBD1	few	TGTGCCAGCAGTTACGAGGGGGCGAAGGGAGAGACCCAGTACTTC	CASSYEGAKGETQYF
TRBJ1-1	TRBV9	.	few	TGTGCCAGCAGCGAGGGGCCAGGGCGGGGTTCGGGCACTGAAGCTTTCTTT	CASSEGPGRGSGTEAFF
TRBJ1-2	TRBV11-3	TRBD1	many	TGTGCCAGCAGCACTGGACAGGGGTTCTATGGCTACACCTTC	CASSTGQGFYGYTF